This TCR beta chain was captured in a study of vaccination and CD4 T cells after COVID-19. Looking at the study overall: Six males and four females constituted the convalescent cohort, two of whom were Hispanic.

This clonotype was recorded once. Its antigen is unidentified. Trimming cost V 6 bases and J 3 bases; bases outside gene matches: 12. The germline V gene has CDR1 MNHEY and CDR2 SMNVEV (reference sequence). The CDR3 is 16 residues long. As for treatment: approximately 9-day PBMC culture with coronavirus spike peptide pools or control peptides (ViraFEST assay). Sequencing of cultured CD4+ T cell DNA used the Oncomine TCR Beta short-read assay. TCRdb fed the PCR reads into MiXCR, producing one record per CDR3 protein. The sample includes about 17,000 distinct CDR3 sequences, approximately 50% of them seen just once.

This TCR was recovered from a human donor who received a COVID-19 vaccine. The V gene is TRBV27, the J gene TRBJ2-7, with 9 bases matching TRBD1. The sample in question was CD4+ T cells from blood, cultured in vitro, obtained before SARS-CoV-2 vaccination. CDR3 bases: TGTGCCAGCAGCCCAACTCCGGGACAGGGCCTCTACGAGCAGTACTTC. Amino acids: CASSPTPGQGLYEQYF.